The 18 T cell receptor beta chains reported below all come from one sample, sequenced in a study. TCRdb processed the 5' RACE reads anew with MiXCR; each CDR3 protein has one entry. The table records roughly 69,000 distinct CDR3 sequences, 20% to 25% of them present only once. The specimen sequenced was memory CD4+ T cells sorted from a lymph node. Sample subset: memory CD4+ T cells, CD4+CD45RO+CD25-. The receptors were sampled from a female donor with breast cancer.

This clonotype was seen at least ten times. The V and J genes are TRBV5-1 and TRBJ1-2; TRBD1 is a possible D gene (6 bases). Trimming took 4 bases from V and 2 from J, leaving 18 bases between them. CDR3 length: 16 amino acids. The germline gives CDR1 SGHRS, CDR2 YFSETQ. CDR3 coding DNA: TGCGCCAGCAGCACCTCCGGGACACCCGCGAACTATGGCTACACCTTC. Residues: CASSTSGTPANYGYTF.

The sample holds a few counts of this clonotype. This sequence joins TRBV5-6 and TRBJ2-6; the D is unclear. V lost 3 bases and J lost 0, with 13 bases in between. Germline CDR1 SGHDT, CDR2 YYEEEE. The CDR3 is made up of 17 amino acids. CDR3 loop: CASSSLLGFSGANVLTF. CDR3 DNA: TGTGCCAGCAGCTCTCTTTTGGGGTTCTCTGGGGCCAACGTCCTGACTTTC.

This clonotype was seen more than once but under ten times. This sequence joins TRBV12-3 or TRBV12-4 and TRBJ1-1, with TRBD1 identical over 7 bases. This CDR3 spans 12 amino acids. Trimming removed 6 bases from V and 5 bases from J; junction bases left unmatched: 3. The CDR3 sequence: CASRTGRTEAFF. CDR3 nucleotide sequence: TGTGCCAGCAGGACAGGGAGAACTGAAGCTTTCTTT.

The chain recombines TRBV19 with TRBJ2-5; D is uncertain. The germline V and J ends were trimmed by 6 bases and 5 bases, with 16 bases remaining between them. The CDR3 has 14 amino acids. Germline V gene sequence: CDR1 LNHDA, CDR2 SQIVND (reference sequence). In DNA, the CDR3 is TGTGCCAGTAGAGACCCCCGAATGGACGAGACCCAGTACTTC. It specifies CASRDPRMDETQYF.

This clonotype was detected many times. The chain combines TRBV6-6 with TRBJ2-1, with 8 bases lining up with TRBD1. CDR1 and CDR2 (germline): MNHNY, SVGAGI (reference sequence). The CDR3 has 15 amino acids. With V trimmed by 2 bases and J by 6 bases, 6 bases remained unmatched. The CDR3 region has the DNA TGTGCCAGCAGTTACCCTGACAGGGGCGGCAATGAGCAGTTCTTC. It translates to CASSYPDRGGNEQFF.

This chain connects TRBV19 to TRBJ2-3, with TRBD1 matching over 9 bases. The CDR3 runs 14 residues. J lost 5 bases, V lost 6 bases, and 6 bases had no gene match. From germline, CDR1 is LNHDA and CDR2 SQIVND (reference sequence). Written as DNA, the CDR3 is TGTGCCAGTAGCCAACAGGGGGCGGGAGATACGCAGTATTTT. As protein: CASSQQGAGDTQYF.

The table lists this clonotype with a count of one. Its ends do not fully match the called genes, so a read error is possible. CDR3 sequence reads: CSVVSGGSPEACF. CDR3 sequence (DNA): TGCAGCGTTGTGTCAGGGGGGAGCCCTGAAGCTTGCTTT. The V gene is TRBV29-1, the J gene TRBJ1-1; TRBD1 agrees at 7 bases. The germline V gene has CDR1 SQVTM and CDR2 ANQGSEA. The CDR3 is made up of 13 amino acids.

V is TRBV21-1 and J is TRBJ2-7; the table's D gene call, TRBD1, was not cross checked with the DNA. TRBV21-1 is termed a pseudogene. The CDR3 runs to 16 residues. In DNA form, the CDR3 reads TGTGCCAGCACCCAAAGAGGACAGGAAGAATTTTACGAGCAGTACTTC. Residues: CASTQRGQEEFYEQYF.

This clonotype was observed at least ten times. V gene TRBV5-1 combines with J gene TRBJ2-2; 9 positions match TRBD2. Germline trimming cut 3 bases from V and 5 bases from J; bases unmatched to any gene: 8. Germline CDR1 is SGHRS and CDR2 is YFSETQ. The CDR3 sequence is 16 residues long. CDR3 protein: CASSSIAGVRTGELFF. The DNA of the CDR3 is TGCGCCAGCAGCTCGATAGCGGGAGTGAGAACCGGGGAGCTGTTTTTT.

This clonotype was counted only a few times. The chain recombines TRBV20-1 with TRBJ2-7, with 13 bases matching TRBD2. V shed 5 bases, J shed 6 bases, and the junction held 7 bases outside the gene matches. Germline assignment: CDR1 DFQATT and CDR2 SNEGSKA (reference sequence). The CDR3 spans 14 residues. CDR3 protein: CSAPQGLAGSEQYF. The CDR3, as DNA: TGCAGTGCTCCTCAGGGACTAGCGGGATCCGAGCAGTACTTC.

Note on this clonotype: In this CDR3 the conserved last residue, phenylalanine or tryptophan, is missing, so a read error is likely. CDR3 coding DNA: TGTGCCAGCAGCTTGAGACGAGAGGAGACCCAGTACTCC. Its translation: CASSLRREETQYS. V and J are TRBV7-2 and TRBJ2-5; D is undetermined. The CDR3 length is 13 residues. Germline V gives CDR1 SGHTA, CDR2 FQGNSA. Trimming removed 3 bases at V and 5 bases at J, with 10 bases between.

This chain uses TRBV18 with TRBJ1-6; 8 positions match TRBD1. The V gene end was trimmed by 3 bases and the J gene end by 5 bases; junction bases not matched to a gene: 6. From germline, CDR1 is KGHSH and CDR2 LQKENI. The length of the CDR3 is 16 residues. Here the CDR3 DNA reads TGTGCCAGCTCACCTCGGACAGGGAACAATAATTCACCCCTCCACTTT. This translates into CASSPRTGNNNSPLHF.

The V call is TRBV2, the J call TRBJ2-5; possibly TRBD2 for D (6 bases). The length of the CDR3 is 12 residues. Germline V CDR1 and CDR2: SNHLY, FYNNEI. Trimming shortened V by 11 bases and J by 5 bases, and 15 bases separated the two germline ends. The CDR3 DNA sequence: TGTGCCGGAGGGGCCGGGATTGAGACCCAGTACTTC. It is translated as CAGGAGIETQYF.

The rearrangement uses TRBV6-5 and TRBJ1-2, with a possible D match to TRBD1 (5 bases). The CDR3 is 15 residues long. Trimming stripped 5 bases from V and 3 bases from J, with 16 bases between. The V gene's germline CDR1 is MNHEY and CDR2 SVGAGI. The CDR3 bases are TGTGCCAGCAGTCGACCATCAGGACACGACTATGGCTACACCTTC. It specifies CASSRPSGHDYGYTF.

This clonotype was counted a few times. This sequence joins TRBV5-6 and TRBJ1-3; D gene uncertain. Trimming took off 4 bases at V and 0 bases at J, with 8 bases between the two ends. CDR3 length: 14 residues. Germline lookup yields CDR1 SGHDT and CDR2 YYEEEE. Here the CDR3 reads CASSPGRSGNTIYF. CDR3 DNA sequence: TGTGCCAGCAGCCCTGGCCGCTCTGGAAACACCATATATTTT.

This clonotype occurred a few times. The chain carries TRBV20-1 and TRBJ2-3; perhaps TRBD2 as D (6 bases). This CDR3 is 15 amino acids long. V lost 4 bases to trimming and J lost 5 bases, with 19 bases between them. CDR1 is DFQATT and CDR2 is SNEGSKA in the germline V gene (reference sequence). The CDR3 loop reads CSATTGTLLGDTQYF. The CDR3 DNA reads TGCAGTGCTACAACCGGGACTTTGTTGGGAGATACGCAGTATTTT.

The chain joins TRBV29-1 to TRBJ1-2, with TRBD1 identical over 8 bases. The junction had 2 bases not matched to a gene; V was cut back by 4 bases and J by 4 bases. There are 12 residues in the CDR3. CDR1 SQVTM and CDR2 ANQGSEA come from the germline V gene. Here the CDR3 reads CSVADRVYGYTF. The CDR3 nucleotides read TGCAGCGTTGCGGACAGGGTCTATGGCTACACCTTC.

This clonotype was counted a few times. This chain connects TRBV20-1 to TRBJ2-5, with D tentatively TRBD2 (5 bases). Germline CDR1 DFQATT, CDR2 SNEGSKA (reference sequence). V was cut by 8 bases and J by 2 bases, with 9 bases left in between. The CDR3 is 11 amino acids. The CDR3 bases are TGCAGTCCAAGCGGTCAAGAGACCCAGTACTTC. This codes for CSPSGQETQYF.